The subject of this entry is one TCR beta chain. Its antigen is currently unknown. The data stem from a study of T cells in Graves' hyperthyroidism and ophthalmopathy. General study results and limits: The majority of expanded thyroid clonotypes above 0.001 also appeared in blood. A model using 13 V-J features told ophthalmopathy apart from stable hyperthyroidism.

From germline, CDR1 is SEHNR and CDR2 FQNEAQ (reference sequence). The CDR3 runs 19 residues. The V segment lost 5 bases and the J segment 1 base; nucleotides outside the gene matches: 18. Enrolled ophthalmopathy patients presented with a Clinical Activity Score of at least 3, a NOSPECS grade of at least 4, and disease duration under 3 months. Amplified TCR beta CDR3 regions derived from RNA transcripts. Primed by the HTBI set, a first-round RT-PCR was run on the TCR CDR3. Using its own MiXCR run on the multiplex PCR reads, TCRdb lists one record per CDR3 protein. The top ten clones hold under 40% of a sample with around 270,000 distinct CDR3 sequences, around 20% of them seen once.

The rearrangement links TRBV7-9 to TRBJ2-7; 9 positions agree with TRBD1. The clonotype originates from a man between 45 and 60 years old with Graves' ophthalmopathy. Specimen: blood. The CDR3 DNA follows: TGTGCCAGCAGCCCCCAGGCGGGACAGGGCATTATGTTTTCCTACGAGCAGTACTTC. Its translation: CASSPQAGQGIMFSYEQYF.